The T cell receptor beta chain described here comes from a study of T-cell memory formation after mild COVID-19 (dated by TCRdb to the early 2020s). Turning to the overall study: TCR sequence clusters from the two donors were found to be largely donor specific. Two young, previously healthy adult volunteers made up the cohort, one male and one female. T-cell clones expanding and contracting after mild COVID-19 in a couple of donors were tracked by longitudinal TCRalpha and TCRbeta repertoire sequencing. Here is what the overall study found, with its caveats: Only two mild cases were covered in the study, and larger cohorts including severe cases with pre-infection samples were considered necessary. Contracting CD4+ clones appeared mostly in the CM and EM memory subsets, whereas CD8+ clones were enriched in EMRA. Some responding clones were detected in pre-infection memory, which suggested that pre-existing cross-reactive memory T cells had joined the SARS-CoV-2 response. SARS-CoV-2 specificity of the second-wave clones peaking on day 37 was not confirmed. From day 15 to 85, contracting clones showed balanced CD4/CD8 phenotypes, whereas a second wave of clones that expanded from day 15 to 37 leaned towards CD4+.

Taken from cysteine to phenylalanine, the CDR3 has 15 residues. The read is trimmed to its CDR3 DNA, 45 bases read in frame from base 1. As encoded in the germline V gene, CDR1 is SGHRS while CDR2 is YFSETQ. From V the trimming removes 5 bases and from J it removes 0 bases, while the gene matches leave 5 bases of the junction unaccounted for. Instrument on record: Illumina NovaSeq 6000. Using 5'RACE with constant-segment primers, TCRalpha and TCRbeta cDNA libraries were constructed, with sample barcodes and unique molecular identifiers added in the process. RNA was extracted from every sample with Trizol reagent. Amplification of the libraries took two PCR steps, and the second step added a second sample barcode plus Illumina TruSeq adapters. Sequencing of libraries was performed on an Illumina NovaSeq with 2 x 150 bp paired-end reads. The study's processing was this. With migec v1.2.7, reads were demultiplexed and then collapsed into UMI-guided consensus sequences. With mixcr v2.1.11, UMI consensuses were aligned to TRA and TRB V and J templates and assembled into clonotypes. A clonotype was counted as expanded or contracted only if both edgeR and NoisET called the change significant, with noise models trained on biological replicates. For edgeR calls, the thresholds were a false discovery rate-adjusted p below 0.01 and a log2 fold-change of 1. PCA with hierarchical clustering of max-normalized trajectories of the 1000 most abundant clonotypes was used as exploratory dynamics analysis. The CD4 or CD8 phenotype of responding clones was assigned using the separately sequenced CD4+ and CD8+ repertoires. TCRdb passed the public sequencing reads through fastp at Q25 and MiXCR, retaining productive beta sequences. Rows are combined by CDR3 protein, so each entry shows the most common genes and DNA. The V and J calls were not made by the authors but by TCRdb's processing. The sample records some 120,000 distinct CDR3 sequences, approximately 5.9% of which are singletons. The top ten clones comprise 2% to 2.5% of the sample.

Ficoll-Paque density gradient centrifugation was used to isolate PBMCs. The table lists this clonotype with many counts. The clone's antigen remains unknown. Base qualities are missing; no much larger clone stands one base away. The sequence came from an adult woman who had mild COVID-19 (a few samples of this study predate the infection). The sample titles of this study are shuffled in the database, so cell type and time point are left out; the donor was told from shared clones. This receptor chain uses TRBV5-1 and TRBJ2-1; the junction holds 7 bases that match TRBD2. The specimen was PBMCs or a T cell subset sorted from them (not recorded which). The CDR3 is CASRPSGSSYNEQFF. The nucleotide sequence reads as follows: TGCGCCAGCAGGCCTAGCGGTAGCTCCTACAATGAGCAGTTCTTC.